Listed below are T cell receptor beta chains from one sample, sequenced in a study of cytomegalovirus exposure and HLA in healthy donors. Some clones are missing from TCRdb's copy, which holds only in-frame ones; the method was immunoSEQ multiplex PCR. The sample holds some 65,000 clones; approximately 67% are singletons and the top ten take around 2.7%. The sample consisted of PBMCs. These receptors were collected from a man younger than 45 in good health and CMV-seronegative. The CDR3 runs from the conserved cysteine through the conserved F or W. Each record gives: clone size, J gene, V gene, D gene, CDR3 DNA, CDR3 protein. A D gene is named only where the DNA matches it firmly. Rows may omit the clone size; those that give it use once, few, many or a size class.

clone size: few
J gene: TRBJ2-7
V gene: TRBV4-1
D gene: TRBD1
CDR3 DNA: TGCGCCAGCAGCCGGGACCGGGACAGGTCCTACGAGCAGTACTTC
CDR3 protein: CASSRDRDRSYEQYF

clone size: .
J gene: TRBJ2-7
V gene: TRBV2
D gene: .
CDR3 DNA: TGTGCCAGCAGCGGGGGAACCTACGAGCAGTACTTC
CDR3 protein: CASSGGTYEQYF

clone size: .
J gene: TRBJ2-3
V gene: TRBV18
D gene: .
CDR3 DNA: TGTGCCAGCTCACCACCGGAGGATACGCAGTATTTT
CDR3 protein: CASSPPEDTQYF

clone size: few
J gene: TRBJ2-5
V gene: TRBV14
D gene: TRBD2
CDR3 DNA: TGTGCCAGCAGCCCTAGCGGGGGCCCGGGACGCCAGTACTTC
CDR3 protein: CASSPSGGPGRQYF

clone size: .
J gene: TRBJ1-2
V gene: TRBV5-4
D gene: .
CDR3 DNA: TGTGCCAGCAGCTTGGTGCCAGGGGACGGCTACACCTTC
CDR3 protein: CASSLVPGDGYTF

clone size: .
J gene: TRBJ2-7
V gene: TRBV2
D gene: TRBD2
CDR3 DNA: TGTGCCAGCAGTCGGGGACTAAACTACGAGCAGTACTTC
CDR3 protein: CASSRGLNYEQYF

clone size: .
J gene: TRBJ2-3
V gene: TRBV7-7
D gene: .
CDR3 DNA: TGTGCCAGCAGCCTAGGAGGGGGGGCAGATACGCAGTATTTT
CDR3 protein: CASSLGGGADTQYF

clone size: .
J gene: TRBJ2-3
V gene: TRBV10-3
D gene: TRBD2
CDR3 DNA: TGTGCCATCAGTGAACCACCCCGGGGGAAGCGGGGGAGCACAGATACGCAGTATTTT
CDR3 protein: CAISEPPRGKRGSTDTQYF

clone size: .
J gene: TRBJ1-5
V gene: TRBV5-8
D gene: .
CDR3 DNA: TGTGCCAGCAGCTTGGGTACAGGGCCAAGCAATCAGCCCCAGCATTTT
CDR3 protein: CASSLGTGPSNQPQHF

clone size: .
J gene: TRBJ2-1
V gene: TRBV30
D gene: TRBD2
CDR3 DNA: TGTGCCTGGAGTGTAATGACTAGCGGGGGATATGAGCAGTTCTTC
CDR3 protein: CAWSVMTSGGYEQFF

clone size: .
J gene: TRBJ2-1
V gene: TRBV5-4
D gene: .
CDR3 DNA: TGTGCCAGCAATGCAGACTACAATGAGCAGTTCTTC
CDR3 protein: CASNADYNEQFF

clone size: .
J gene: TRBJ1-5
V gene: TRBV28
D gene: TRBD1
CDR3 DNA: TGTGCCAGCAGCTTTTCACAGGGGACCAATCAGCCCCAGCATTTT
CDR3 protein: CASSFSQGTNQPQHF

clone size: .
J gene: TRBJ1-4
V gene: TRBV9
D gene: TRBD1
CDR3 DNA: TGTGCCAGCAGCGTGGGACAGGGGAATGAAAAACTGTTTTTT
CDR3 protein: CASSVGQGNEKLFF

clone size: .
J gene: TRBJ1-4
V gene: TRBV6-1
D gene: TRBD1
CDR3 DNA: TGTGCCAGCAGGCAAGGGTGGACAGGGCCCGAAAAACTGTTTTTT
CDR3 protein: CASRQGWTGPEKLFF

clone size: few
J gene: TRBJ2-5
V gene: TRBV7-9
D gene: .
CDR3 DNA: TGTGCCAGCAGCTACGAGCAGGACCAAGAGACCCAGTACTTC
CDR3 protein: CASSYEQDQETQYF

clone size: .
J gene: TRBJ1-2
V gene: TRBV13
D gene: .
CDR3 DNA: TGTGCCAGCAGCTTGACAGGTGGCTACACCTTC
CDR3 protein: CASSLTGGYTF

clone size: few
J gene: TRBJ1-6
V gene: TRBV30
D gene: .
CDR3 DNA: TGTGCCTGGAGTGGGGAGGCAACCAATAATTCACCCCTCCACTTT
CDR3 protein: CAWSGEATNNSPLHF

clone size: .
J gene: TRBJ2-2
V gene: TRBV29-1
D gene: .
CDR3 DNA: TGCAGCGTTGAAGGCAGGGCGAGCACCGGGGAGCTGTTTTTT
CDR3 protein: CSVEGRASTGELFF

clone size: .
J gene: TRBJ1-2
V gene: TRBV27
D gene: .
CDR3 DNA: TGTGCCAGCCCCCAGGAGGGCTCCTATGGCTACACCTTC
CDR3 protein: CASPQEGSYGYTF

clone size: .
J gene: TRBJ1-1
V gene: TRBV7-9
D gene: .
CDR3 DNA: TGTGCCAGCAGCTTAGATATGGGGGCGAACACTGAAGCTTTCTTT
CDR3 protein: CASSLDMGANTEAFF

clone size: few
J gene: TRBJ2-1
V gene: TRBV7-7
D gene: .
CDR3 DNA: TGTGCCAGCAGCCGCCAGGAAAATCCCAATGAGCAGTTCTTC
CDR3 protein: CASSRQENPNEQFF

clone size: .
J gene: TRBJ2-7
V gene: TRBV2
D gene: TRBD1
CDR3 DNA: TGTGCCCGAAGTGACAGGGGGACCCTATACGAGCAGTACTTC
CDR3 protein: CARSDRGTLYEQYF

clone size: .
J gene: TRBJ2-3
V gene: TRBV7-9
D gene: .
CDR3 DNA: TGTGCCAGCAGCCCAGGGGGGAGCACAGATACGCAGTATTTT
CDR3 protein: CASSPGGSTDTQYF

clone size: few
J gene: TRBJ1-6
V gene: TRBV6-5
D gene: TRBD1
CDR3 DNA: TGTGCCAGCAGCTCCAATCCTACAGGGGACTCACCCCTCCACTTT
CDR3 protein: CASSSNPTGDSPLHF

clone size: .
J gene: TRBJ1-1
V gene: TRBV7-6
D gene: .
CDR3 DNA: TGTGCCAGCAGCGCGGATATGAACACTGAAGCTTTCTTT
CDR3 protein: CASSADMNTEAFF

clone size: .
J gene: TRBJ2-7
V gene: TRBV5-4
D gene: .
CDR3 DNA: TGTGCCAGCAGCTTCTATAACTCCTACGAGCAGTACTTC
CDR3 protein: CASSFYNSYEQYF

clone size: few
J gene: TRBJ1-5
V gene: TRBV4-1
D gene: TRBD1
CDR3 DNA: TGCGCCAGCAGCCAGGGACAGGGGGGTTTTCAGCCCCAGCATTTT
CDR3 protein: CASSQGQGGFQPQHF

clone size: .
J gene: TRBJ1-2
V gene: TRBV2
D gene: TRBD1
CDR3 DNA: TGTGCCAGCAGGGGAGGGACCGACAGGGGAAGTAGTAACTATGGCTACACCTTC
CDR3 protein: CASRGGTDRGSSNYGYTF

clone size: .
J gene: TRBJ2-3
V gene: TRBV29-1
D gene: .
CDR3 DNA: TGCAGCCTTGACGCGGACACCTCCACAGATACGCAGTATTTT
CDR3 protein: CSLDADTSTDTQYF

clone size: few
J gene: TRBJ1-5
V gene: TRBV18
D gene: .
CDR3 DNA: TGTGCCAGCTCACCACCTAATAGCAATCAGCCCCAGCATTTT
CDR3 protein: CASSPPNSNQPQHF

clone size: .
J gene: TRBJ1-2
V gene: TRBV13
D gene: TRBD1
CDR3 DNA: TGTGCCAGCAGCCTCCCCTCCGGGACAGGGTCTTATGGCTACACCTTC
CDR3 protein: CASSLPSGTGSYGYTF

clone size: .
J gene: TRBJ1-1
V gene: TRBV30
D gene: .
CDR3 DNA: TGTGCCTGGAGTGTGGGGCCACCGAACACTGAAGCTTTCTTT
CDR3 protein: CAWSVGPPNTEAFF

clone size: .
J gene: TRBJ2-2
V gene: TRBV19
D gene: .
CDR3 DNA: TGTGCCATCCCGGACAGAAACACCGGGGAGCTGTTTTTT
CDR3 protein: CAIPDRNTGELFF

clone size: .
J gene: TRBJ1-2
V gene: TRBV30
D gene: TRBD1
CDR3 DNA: TGTGCCTGGAGTAAAGGACAGGGGGCGAGTGGCTACACCTTC
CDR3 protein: CAWSKGQGASGYTF

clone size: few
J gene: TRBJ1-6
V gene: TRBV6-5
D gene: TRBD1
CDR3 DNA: TGTGCCAGCAGCCGGGACAGAAATTCACCCCTCCACTTT
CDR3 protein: CASSRDRNSPLHF

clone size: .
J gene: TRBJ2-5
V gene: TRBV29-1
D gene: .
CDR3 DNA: TGCAGCGTTGAAGTGGTGGGTCAGCGCCTAAAAGAGACCCAGTACTTC
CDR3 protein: CSVEVVGQRLKETQYF

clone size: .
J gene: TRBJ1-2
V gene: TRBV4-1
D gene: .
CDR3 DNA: TGCGCCAGCAGCCAAGTTCTCCGGGGATCTGGCTATGGCTACACCTTC
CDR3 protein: CASSQVLRGSGYGYTF

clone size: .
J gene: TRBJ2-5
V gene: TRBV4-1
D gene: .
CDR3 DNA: TGCGCCAGCAGCCAAACCCTTCGACGGGACCAAGAGACCCAGTACTTC
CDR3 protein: CASSQTLRRDQETQYF

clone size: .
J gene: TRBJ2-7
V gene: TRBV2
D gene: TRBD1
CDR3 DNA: TGTGCCAGCACCCCACTCCCGGGACAGGTATCCTACGAGCAGTACTTC
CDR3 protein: CASTPLPGQVSYEQYF

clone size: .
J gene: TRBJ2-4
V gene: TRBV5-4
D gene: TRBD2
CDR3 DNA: TGTGCTGGGGGGGTAGCCAAAAACATTCAGTACTTC
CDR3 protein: CAGGVAKNIQYF

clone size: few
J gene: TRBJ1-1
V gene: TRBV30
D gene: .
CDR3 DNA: TGTGCCTGGAGTGTATTCGCGGGGGGGCTAGGGGAAGCTTTCTTT
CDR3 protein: CAWSVFAGGLGEAFF

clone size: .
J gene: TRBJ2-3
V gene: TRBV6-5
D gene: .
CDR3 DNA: TGTGCCAGCAGTTACTCTGGCCAAACAAGCACAGATACGCAGTATTTT
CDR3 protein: CASSYSGQTSTDTQYF

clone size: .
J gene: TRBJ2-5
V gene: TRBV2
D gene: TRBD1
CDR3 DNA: TGTGCCAGCAGTGAGGCAGGGGGCGATCGGGAGACCCAGTACTTC
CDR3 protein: CASSEAGGDRETQYF

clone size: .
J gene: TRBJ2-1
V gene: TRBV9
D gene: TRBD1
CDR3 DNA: TGTGCCAGCAGCGTAGGAGGGACAGGGGTATACAATGAGCAGTTCTTC
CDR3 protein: CASSVGGTGVYNEQFF

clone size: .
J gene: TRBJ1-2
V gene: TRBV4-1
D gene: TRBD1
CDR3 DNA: TGCGCCAGCAGCCAAGTCAGGGGGCAGCACTATGGCTACACCTTC
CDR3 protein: CASSQVRGQHYGYTF

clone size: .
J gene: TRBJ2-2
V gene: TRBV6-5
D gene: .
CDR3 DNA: TGTGCCACTTACGGACAGACGAACACCGGGGAGCTGTTTTTT
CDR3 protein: CATYGQTNTGELFF

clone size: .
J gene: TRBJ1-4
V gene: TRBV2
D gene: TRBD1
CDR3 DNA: TGTGCCAGCAGTAGGGTTCGACAGGGGGCGTCGAGAACTAATGAAAAACTGTTTTTT
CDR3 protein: CASSRVRQGASRTNEKLFF

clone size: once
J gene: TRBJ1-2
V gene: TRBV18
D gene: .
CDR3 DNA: TGTGCCAGCTCACCACAAGGCCCAGGGGCCAACTATGGCTACACCTTC
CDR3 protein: CASSPQGPGANYGYTF

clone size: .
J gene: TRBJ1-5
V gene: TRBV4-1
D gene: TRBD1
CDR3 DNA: TGCGCCAGCAGCCATTTACAGGGGGCCGGCAATCAGCCCCAGCATTTT
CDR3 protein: CASSHLQGAGNQPQHF

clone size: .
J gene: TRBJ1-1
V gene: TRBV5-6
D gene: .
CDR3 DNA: TGTGCCAGCAGCTTGGGCGGGTCTGGCGCTTTCTTT
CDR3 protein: CASSLGGSGAFF

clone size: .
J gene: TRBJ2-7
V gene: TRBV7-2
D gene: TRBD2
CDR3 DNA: TGTGCCAGCAGGTCTAGCGGGAATTCCTACGAGCAGTACTTC
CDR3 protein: CASRSSGNSYEQYF

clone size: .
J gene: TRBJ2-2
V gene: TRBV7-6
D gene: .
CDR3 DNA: TGTGCCAGCAGATATGACAGTAACACCGGGGAGCTGTTTTTT
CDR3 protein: CASRYDSNTGELFF

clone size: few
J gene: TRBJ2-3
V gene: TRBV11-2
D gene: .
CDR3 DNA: TGTGCCAGCAGCCCCAACTACGGTACGCAGTATTTT
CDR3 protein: CASSPNYGTQYF

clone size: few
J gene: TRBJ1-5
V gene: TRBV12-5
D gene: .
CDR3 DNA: TGTGCTAGTGGTCGAGGAACCGTTCACGAATCGCCCCAGCATTTT
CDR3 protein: CASGRGTVHESPQHF

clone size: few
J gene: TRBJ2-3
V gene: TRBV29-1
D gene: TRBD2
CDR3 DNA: TGCAGCGTTGAGACTAGCGGGGCTCTCTTGGATACGCAGTATTTT
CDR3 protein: CSVETSGALLDTQYF